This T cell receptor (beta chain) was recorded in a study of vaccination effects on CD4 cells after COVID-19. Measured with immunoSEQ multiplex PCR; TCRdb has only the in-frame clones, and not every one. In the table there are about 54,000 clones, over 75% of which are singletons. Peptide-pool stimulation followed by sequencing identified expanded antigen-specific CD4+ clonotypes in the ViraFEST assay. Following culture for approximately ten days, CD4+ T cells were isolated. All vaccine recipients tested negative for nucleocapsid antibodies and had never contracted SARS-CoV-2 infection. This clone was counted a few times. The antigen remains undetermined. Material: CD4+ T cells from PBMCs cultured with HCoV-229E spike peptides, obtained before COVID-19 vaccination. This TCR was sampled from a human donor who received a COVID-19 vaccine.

As DNA, the CDR3 is TGTGCCAGTAGTATAACAGTACCTTCCCTCAGCTCCTACAATGAGCAGTTCTTC. Translating it yields CASSITVPSLSSYNEQFF. The rearrangement uses TRBV19 and TRBJ2-1, with D unclear. The CDR3 runs to 18 residues. Deletions cut 2 bases from V and 0 bases from J, with 17 bases between. Per germline, CDR1 LNHDA and CDR2 SQIVND (reference sequence).